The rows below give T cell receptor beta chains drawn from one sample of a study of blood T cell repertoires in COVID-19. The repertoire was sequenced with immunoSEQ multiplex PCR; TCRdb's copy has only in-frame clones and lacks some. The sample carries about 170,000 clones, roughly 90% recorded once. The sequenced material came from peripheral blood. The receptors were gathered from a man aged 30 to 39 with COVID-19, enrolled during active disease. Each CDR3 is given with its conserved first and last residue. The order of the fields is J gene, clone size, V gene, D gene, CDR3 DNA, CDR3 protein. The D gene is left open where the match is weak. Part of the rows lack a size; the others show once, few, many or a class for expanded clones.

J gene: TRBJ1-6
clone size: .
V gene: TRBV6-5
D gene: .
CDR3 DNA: TGTGCCAGCAGTTCTCAAGGGGGACCCCTCCACTTT
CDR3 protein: CASSSQGGPLHF

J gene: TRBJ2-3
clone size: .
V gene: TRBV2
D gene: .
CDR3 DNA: TGTGCCAGCAGGGCTCTCACAGATACGCAGTATTTT
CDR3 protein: CASRALTDTQYF

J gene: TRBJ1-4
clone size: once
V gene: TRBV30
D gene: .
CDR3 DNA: TGTGCCTGGAGTGCCGGAGGGCTGGTTGAAAAACTGTTTTTT
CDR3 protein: CAWSAGGLVEKLFF

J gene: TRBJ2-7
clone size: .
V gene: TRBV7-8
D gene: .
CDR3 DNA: TGTGCCAGCAGCTTAAGGGGGAGTACGGGCTACGAGCAGTACTTC
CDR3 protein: CASSLRGSTGYEQYF

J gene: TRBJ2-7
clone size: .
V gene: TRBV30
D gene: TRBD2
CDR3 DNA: TGTGCCTGGAGTGTGGGGGGGAGAGACTACGAGCAGTACTTC
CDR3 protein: CAWSVGGRDYEQYF

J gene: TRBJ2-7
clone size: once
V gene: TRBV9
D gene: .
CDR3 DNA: TGTGCCAGCAGCCCGGGACTTTTCTCCTACGAGCAGTACTTC
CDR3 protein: CASSPGLFSYEQYF

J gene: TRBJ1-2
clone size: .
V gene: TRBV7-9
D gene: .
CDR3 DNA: TGTGCCAGCAGTCTAGACGGCAACTATGGCTACACCTTC
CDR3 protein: CASSLDGNYGYTF

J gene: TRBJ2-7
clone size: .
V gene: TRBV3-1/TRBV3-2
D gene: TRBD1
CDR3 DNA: TGTGCCAGCAGACCCGGGACAGGGCCAACCTACGAGCAGTACTTC
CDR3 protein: CASRPGTGPTYEQYF

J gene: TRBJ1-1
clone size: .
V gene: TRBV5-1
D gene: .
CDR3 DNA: TGCGCCAGCAGCGTCGGGGTCGAGAACACTGAAGCTTTCTTT
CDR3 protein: CASSVGVENTEAFF

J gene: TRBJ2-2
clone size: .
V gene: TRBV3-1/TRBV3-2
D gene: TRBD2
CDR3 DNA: TGTGCCAGCAGACTAGCGTACACCGGGGAGCTGTTTTTT
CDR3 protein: CASRLAYTGELFF

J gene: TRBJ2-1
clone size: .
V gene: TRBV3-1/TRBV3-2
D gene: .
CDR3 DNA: TGTGCCAGCAGCCAAGAGGAGAGCTCCTACAATGAGCAGTTCTTC
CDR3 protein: CASSQEESSYNEQFF

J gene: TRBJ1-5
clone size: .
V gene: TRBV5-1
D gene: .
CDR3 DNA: TGCGCCAGCAGCTTGGAGGGGGGGCATCAGCCCCAGCATTTT
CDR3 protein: CASSLEGGHQPQHF

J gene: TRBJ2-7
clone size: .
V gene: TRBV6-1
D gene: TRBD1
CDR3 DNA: TGTGCCAGCAGTGAATATGGGGGACAGGGAGGCTTCGAGCAGTACTTC
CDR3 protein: CASSEYGGQGGFEQYF

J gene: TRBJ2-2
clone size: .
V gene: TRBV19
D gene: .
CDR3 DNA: TGTGCCAGTAGTCCCTACGGGTGGGCGAACACCGGGGAGCTGTTTTTT
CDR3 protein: CASSPYGWANTGELFF

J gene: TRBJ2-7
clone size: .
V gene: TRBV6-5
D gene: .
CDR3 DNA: TGTGCCAGCAGTCCGGCGGGGCCCTACGAGCAGTACTTC
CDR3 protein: CASSPAGPYEQYF

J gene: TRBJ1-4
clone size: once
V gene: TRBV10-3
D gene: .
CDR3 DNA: TGTGCCATCAGTGTGGGAGGGAGAGCTAATGAAAAACTGTTTTTT
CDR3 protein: CAISVGGRANEKLFF

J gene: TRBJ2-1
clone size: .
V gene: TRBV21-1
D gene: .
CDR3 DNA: TGTGCCAGCGACTGGGGACTAGCGGGAGCAGACTCTTACAATGAGCAGTTCTTC
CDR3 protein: CASDWGLAGADSYNEQFF

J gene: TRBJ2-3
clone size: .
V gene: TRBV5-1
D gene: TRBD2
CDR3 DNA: TGCGCCAGCAGCTCCTGGGAGGGTACGCAGTATTTT
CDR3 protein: CASSSWEGTQYF

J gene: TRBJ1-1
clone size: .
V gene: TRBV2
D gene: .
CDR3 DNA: TGTGCCAGCGGTGGAGGCTGGCACACTGAAGCTTTCTTT
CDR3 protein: CASGGGWHTEAFF

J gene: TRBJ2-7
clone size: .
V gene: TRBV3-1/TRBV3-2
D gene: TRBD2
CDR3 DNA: TGTGCCAGCAGCCAAAATGGACTAGCGGGGAGCTACGAGCAGTACTTC
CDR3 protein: CASSQNGLAGSYEQYF

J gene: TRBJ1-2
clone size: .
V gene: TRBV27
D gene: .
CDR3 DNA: TGTGCCAGCAGTCCGGGACACCCAAACTATGGCTACACCTTC
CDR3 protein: CASSPGHPNYGYTF

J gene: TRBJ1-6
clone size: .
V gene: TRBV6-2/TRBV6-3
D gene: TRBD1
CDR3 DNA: TGTGCCAGCAGTCGTCTGGACAGGGATAGCTCACCCCTCCACTTT
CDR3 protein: CASSRLDRDSSPLHF

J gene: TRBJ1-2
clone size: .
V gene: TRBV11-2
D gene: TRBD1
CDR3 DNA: TGTGCCAGCACCTTGGGACAGGGGAACTATGGCTACACCTTC
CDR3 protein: CASTLGQGNYGYTF

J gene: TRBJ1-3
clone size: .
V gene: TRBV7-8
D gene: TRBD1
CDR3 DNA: TGTGCCAGCAGCCGAGGACAGGGGGGGAACTCTGGAAACACCATATATTTT
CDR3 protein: CASSRGQGGNSGNTIYF

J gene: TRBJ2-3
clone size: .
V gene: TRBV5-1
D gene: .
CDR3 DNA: TGCGCCAGCAGTCCCTCGGGCAGGGACACAGATACGCAGTATTTT
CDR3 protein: CASSPSGRDTDTQYF

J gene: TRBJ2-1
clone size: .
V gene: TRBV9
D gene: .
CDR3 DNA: TGTGCCAGCAGCGTAGGTCCTGACAATGAGCAGTTCTTC
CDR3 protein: CASSVGPDNEQFF